The rows below give T cell receptor beta chains drawn from one sample of a study of T cell responses to AZD1222 COVID-19 vaccine. Sequencing was performed with immunoSEQ multiplex PCR; in TCRdb, only in-frame clones are kept and a portion is missing. The sample records about 150,000 clones, roughly nine tenths being singletons. The specimen was peripheral blood, collected on day 0 of AZD1222 vaccination. The receptors stem from an adult in good health. Both conserved end residues are part of each CDR3. The order of the fields is V gene, clone size, J gene, D gene, CDR3 DNA, CDR3 protein. D genes are given only for firm matches. Clone size, where shown, is once, few, many, or a class for clones that have expanded.

TRBV4-2	.	TRBJ2-2	TRBD2	TGTGCCAGCAGCCAAGAACCTAGCGGGAAAACCGGGGAGCTGTTTTTT	CASSQEPSGKTGELFF
TRBV28	.	TRBJ1-5	TRBD1	TGTGCCAGCAAGAATGGGGAATTGAGGGAGGGGGCCGGTCAGCCCCAGCATTTT	CASKNGELREGAGQPQHF
TRBV29-1	.	TRBJ1-1	.	TGCAGCGTTGAAACAGGGCCTATGAACACTGAAGCTTTCTTT	CSVETGPMNTEAFF
TRBV5-5	.	TRBJ1-2	.	TGTGCCAGCAGCTTGGCCGGGTCGGCAGGGAACTATGGCTACACCTTC	CASSLAGSAGNYGYTF
TRBV3-1/TRBV3-2	once	TRBJ2-1	.	TGTGCCAGCAGCCCCGGGCCAGGCCCTAATGAGCAGTTCTTC	CASSPGPGPNEQFF
TRBV7-9	.	TRBJ2-3	TRBD2	TGTGCCAGCAGCTTAGGGCGAGCTAGCGGGAGAGGAGATACGCAGTATTTT	CASSLGRASGRGDTQYF
TRBV20-1	.	TRBJ2-5	.	TGCAGTGCTAGTACCAGGCGGGAAGAGACCCAGTACTTC	CSASTRREETQYF
TRBV7-9	.	TRBJ1-2	.	TGTGCCAGCAGCTTGTTGACAGGCTACTATGGCTACACCTTC	CASSLLTGYYGYTF
TRBV4-3	.	TRBJ1-1	TRBD1	TGCGCCAGCAGCCACGATAGGACAGGGGAAGCTTTCTTT	CASSHDRTGEAFF
TRBV6-2/TRBV6-3	.	TRBJ1-2	.	TGTGCCAGCAGTTCCACATATGGATGGAGATACACCTTC	CASSSTYGWRYTF
TRBV30	.	TRBJ1-1	TRBD1	TGTGCCTGGGACAGGGTGGGCACTGAAGCTTTCTTT	CAWDRVGTEAFF
TRBV7-2	.	TRBJ2-1	.	TGTGCCAGCAGCCTTAGGGGAGATTACAATGAGCAGTTCTTC	CASSLRGDYNEQFF
TRBV5-1	.	TRBJ1-2	.	TGCGCCAGCAGCTTGGGGTCTAACTATGGCTACACCTTC	CASSLGSNYGYTF
TRBV28	.	TRBJ2-7	.	TGTGCCAGCTCGGACTCAAGGTCCTACGAGCAGTACTTC	CASSDSRSYEQYF
TRBV7-2	.	TRBJ1-5	.	TGTGCCAGCAGCTTAACTCAGAATCAGCCCCAGCATTTT	CASSLTQNQPQHF
TRBV7-9	.	TRBJ2-2	.	TGTGCCAGCAGCTCCATGACAGGTTCCACCGGGGAGCTGTTTTTT	CASSSMTGSTGELFF
TRBV27	.	TRBJ2-1	.	TGTGCCAGCAGTATACAGGGTTTGGGTAATGAGCAGTTCTTC	CASSIQGLGNEQFF
TRBV2	.	TRBJ1-4	.	TGTGCCAGCAGGGACTATGGCAGGCGGGGGGAAAAACTGTTTTTT	CASRDYGRRGEKLFF
TRBV5-1	.	TRBJ2-5	.	TGCGCCAGCAGCTTGCTCGGAAGTTCCCAAGAGACCCAGTACTTC	CASSLLGSSQETQYF
TRBV11-2	.	TRBJ2-2	.	TGTGCCAGCAGAGTAATCAGGGGTAACACCGGGGAGCTGTTTTTT	CASRVIRGNTGELFF
TRBV5-5	.	TRBJ1-1	.	TGTGCCAGCAGCTTACAGGGCAGTAACACTGAAGCTTTCTTT	CASSLQGSNTEAFF
TRBV5-4	.	TRBJ2-3	TRBD2	TGTGCCAGCAGCAAAGTAGCGGGTGGCACAGATACGCAGTATTTT	CASSKVAGGTDTQYF
TRBV18	.	TRBJ2-7	.	TGTGCCAGCTCACCACGGACCTCCAGCGAGCAGTACTTC	CASSPRTSSEQYF
TRBV5-6	.	TRBJ2-7	TRBD2	TGTGCCAGCAGCTCGAGTCGGACTAGCGGGAGCTACGAGCAGTACTTC	CASSSSRTSGSYEQYF